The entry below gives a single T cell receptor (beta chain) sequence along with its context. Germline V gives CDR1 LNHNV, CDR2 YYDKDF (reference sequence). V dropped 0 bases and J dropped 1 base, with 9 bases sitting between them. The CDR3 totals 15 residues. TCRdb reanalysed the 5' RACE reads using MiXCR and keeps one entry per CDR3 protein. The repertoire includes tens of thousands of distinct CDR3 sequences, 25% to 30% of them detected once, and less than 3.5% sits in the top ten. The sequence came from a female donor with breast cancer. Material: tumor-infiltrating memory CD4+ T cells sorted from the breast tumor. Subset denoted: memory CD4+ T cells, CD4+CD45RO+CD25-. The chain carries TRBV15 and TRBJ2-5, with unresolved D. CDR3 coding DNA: TGTGCCACCAGCAGAGATTTGGCAGGCCAAGAGACCCAGTACTTC. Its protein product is CATSRDLAGQETQYF.